A selection of T cell receptor beta chains follows, all from one sample in a study of shared clonotypes between healthy human individuals. Sequencing used immunoSEQ multiplex PCR; TCRdb keeps in-frame clones, though not all of them. The table has about 450,000 clones, around 79% seen once. What was sequenced was PBMCs. These receptors all stem from a woman aged 40 to 55 in good health. Some clones in this sample may be carry-over from other donors' samples. Each CDR3 is given with its conserved first and last residue. A D gene is named only where the DNA matches it firmly. Size is omitted from some rows. Given values are once, few, many or a class for expanded clones.

TRBJ2-2 TRBV5-4 NA TRBD2 CASSLGTSSSGELFF TGTGCCAGCAGCTTGGGGACTAGTTCATCCGGGGAGCTGTTTTTT
TRBJ2-2 TRBV5-1 NA NA CASSRTRQATGELFF TGCGCCAGCAGCCGGACAAGACAGGCCACCGGGGAGCTGTTTTTT
TRBJ2-5 TRBV25-1 few NA CASSELLDGKFQETQYF TGTGCCAGCAGTGAATTGCTCGATGGGAAATTCCAAGAGACCCAGTACTTC
TRBJ2-7 TRBV6-6 NA NA CASKSGASSYEQYF TGTGCCAGCAAGTCCGGGGCCAGCTCCTACGAGCAGTACTTC
TRBJ2-3 TRBV27 NA NA CASSYTYTDTQYF TGTGCCAGCAGTTACACCTACACAGATACGCAGTATTTT
TRBJ1-5 TRBV7-3 NA NA CASSQRGMLVGNQPQHF TGTGCCAGCAGCCAAAGGGGGATGCTGGTCGGCAATCAGCCCCAGCATTTT
TRBJ1-2 TRBV28 NA TRBD1 CASTTGGDYGYTF TGTGCCAGCACGACAGGGGGGGACTATGGCTACACCTTC
TRBJ2-1 TRBV7-3 NA TRBD2 CASSSGTTKYNEQFF TGTGCCAGCAGCTCCGGGACTACTAAATACAATGAGCAGTTCTTC
TRBJ1-2 TRBV5-5 once NA CASGDGGGYGYTF TGTGCCAGCGGAGACGGGGGTGGCTATGGCTACACCTTC
TRBJ2-1 TRBV6-5 NA NA CASSYSGGGGSNEQFF TGTGCCAGCAGTTACTCCGGCGGAGGGGGATCCAATGAGCAGTTCTTC
TRBJ2-7 TRBV19 NA NA CASSTGTSSWQYF TGTGCCAGTAGTACCGGGACAAGCTCTTGGCAGTACTTC
TRBJ2-7 TRBV28 NA NA CASRRGQVYEQYF TGTGCCAGCAGAAGAGGACAAGTCTACGAGCAGTACTTC
TRBJ1-1 TRBV19 once TRBD1 CASSPPGQRRNTEAFF TGTGCCAGTAGTCCGCCGGGACAGAGAAGGAACACTGAAGCTTTCTTT
TRBJ2-1 TRBV6-6 NA TRBD2 CASTGGNEQFF TGTGCCAGCACGGGGGGGAATGAGCAGTTCTTC
TRBJ1-1 TRBV28 NA TRBD1 CASTMDRGEAFF TGTGCCAGCACTATGGACAGGGGCGAAGCTTTCTTT
TRBJ2-1 TRBV7-3 NA NA CASSARRYNEQFF TGTGCCAGCAGCGCGAGGCGCTACAATGAGCAGTTCTTC
TRBJ2-7 TRBV9 NA NA CASSVGWPSYEQYF TGTGCCAGCAGCGTGGGCTGGCCCTCCTACGAGCAGTACTTC
TRBJ2-7 TRBV4-1 NA NA CASSPVGLGGSYEQYF TGCGCCAGCAGCCCCGTCGGTCTCGGGGGCTCCTACGAGCAGTACTTC
TRBJ2-1 TRBV29-1 NA TRBD2 CSVKGTSGRASSYNEQFF TGCAGCGTCAAAGGGACTAGCGGGAGGGCGAGCTCCTACAATGAGCAGTTCTTC
TRBJ2-1 TRBV9 NA TRBD2 CASSAGSGRQFF TGTGCCAGCAGCGCGGGAAGCGGGAGACAGTTCTTC
TRBJ1-4 TRBV28 NA NA CASSPQGGIREKLFF TGTGCCAGCAGTCCACAAGGGGGGATTCGCGAAAAACTGTTTTTT
TRBJ2-7 TRBV30 once TRBD2 CAWSKRGGKYF TGTGCCTGGAGTAAGCGGGGGGGAAAGTACTTC
TRBJ2-7 TRBV7-9 NA TRBD1 CASSRDRAMVQYF TGTGCCAGCAGCCGGGACAGGGCGATGGTTCAGTACTTC
TRBJ1-4 TRBV30 once NA CAWSMRGVGEKLFF TGTGCCTGGAGTATGAGAGGGGTTGGAGAAAAACTGTTTTTT
TRBJ2-7 TRBV5-1 few NA CASSWEATVTYEQYF TGCGCCAGCAGCTGGGAAGCTACAGTTACCTACGAGCAGTACTTC
TRBJ1-2 TRBV14 NA TRBD1 CASSQDLTGKYYGYTF TGTGCCAGCAGCCAAGATCTGACAGGGAAATACTATGGCTACACCTTC
TRBJ2-1 TRBV25-1 NA NA CASSGGASQNYNEQFF TGTGCCAGCAGTGGCGGAGCGTCCCAAAATTACAATGAGCAGTTCTTC
TRBJ2-3 TRBV7-3 NA TRBD1 CASSLYPGQGQAADTQYF TGTGCCAGCAGCTTATATCCCGGACAGGGTCAAGCAGCAGATACGCAGTATTTT
TRBJ1-5 TRBV28 NA NA CASSSPGNTRGNQPQHF TGTGCCAGCAGTTCTCCGGGAAACACCCGGGGCAATCAGCCCCAGCATTTT